What follows describes a single T cell receptor (beta chain). Antigen unknown. The data stem from a study of T cells in localized non-small cell lung cancer. Points from the study as a whole: Adjacent lung had a median about 55 of the 100 largest tumor clones. Elevated circulating T cell density in blood was associated with longer overall survival. Of the tissues analyzed, uninvolved adjacent lung showed maximal T cell clonality, greater than tumor.

Data came from immunoSEQ multiplex PCR; TCRdb stores just in-frame clones and leaves some out. The sample comprises about 15,000 clones, over 75% of which are singletons, and 25% to 30% rests with the top ten. The germline gives CDR1 MNHNS, CDR2 SASEGT. The CDR3 covers 12 residues. The germline V and J ends were trimmed by 8 bases and 7 bases, with 14 bases remaining between them. The J gene is TRBJ1-1, the V gene TRBV6-1; D uncertain. This TCR came from a male donor aged 60 or over with stage II lung adenocarcinoma. The sequences come from peripheral blood mononuclear cells, collected before any cancer treatment. CDR3 residues: CASVGDSREAFF. CDR3 bases: TGTGCCAGCGTTGGGGATAGTCGTGAAGCTTTCTTT.